These 11 T cell receptor beta chains were sequenced from one sample in a study of T cell repertoires in ileal Crohn's disease (dated by TCRdb to about 2019). Library preparation was by the immunoSEQ multiplex PCR assay. TCRdb obtained this table from immuneACCESS and retained in-frame rearrangements with V and J assigned. These tables miss some clones; where compared with another copy, unresolved V genes account for less than half of the shortfall, and the remainder is unexplained. A total of approximately 12,000 clones appear in this sample, roughly 78% of them only once. Roughly 4.7% of the sample belongs to the ten largest clones. The time point label, read with the paper, signifies: neoterminal ileum biopsy at postoperative endoscopy, about 6 months after surgery. Sequencing was performed on ileal tissue. The receptors derive from an adult with Crohn's disease.

The gene calls are TRBV6-5 and TRBJ2-4; tentatively, D is TRBD1 (6 bases). The CDR3 has 16 amino acids. V was shortened by 0 bases and J by 0 bases, with 9 bases between the two germline ends. Germline loops: CDR1 MNHEY, CDR2 SVGAGI. This CDR3 reads CASSYSTGLAKNIQYF. The CDR3 DNA is TGTGCCAGCAGTTACTCGACAGGACTAGCCAAAAACATTCAGTACTTC.

The chain employs TRBV7-9 and TRBJ1-1; no definite D call. Looked up from germline, CDR1 is SEHNR and CDR2 is FQNEAQ (reference sequence). The V end lost 1 base, the J end lost 2 bases, and 17 bases lay between the germline ends. The CDR3 totals 17 residues. CDR3 region: CASSLGLERRRNTEAFF. The CDR3 DNA sequence: TGTGCCAGCAGCTTAGGTTTGGAGAGGCGGCGAAACACTGAAGCTTTCTTT.

This chain uses TRBV11-2 with TRBJ2-7; D call uncertain. Germline values: CDR1 SGHAT, CDR2 FQNNGV. V was cut by 2 bases and J by 2 bases, with 4 bases left in between. This CDR3 has 12 residues. The CDR3 reads CASSLTAYEQYF. CDR3 nucleotide sequence: TGTGCCAGCAGCTTAACTGCCTACGAGCAGTACTTC.

V and J are TRBV9 and TRBJ2-4, with 8 bases fitting TRBD1. Trimming cost V 4 bases and J 4 bases; bases outside gene matches: 7. CDR1 SGDLS and CDR2 YYNGEE come from the germline V gene. The CDR3 spans 15 residues. CDR3 region: CASSPRTGRKNIQYF. The CDR3, as DNA: TGTGCCAGCAGCCCGCGGACAGGGAGAAAAAACATTCAGTACTTC.

The chain carries TRBV7-9 and TRBJ2-7; 7 positions match TRBD1. Germline lookup yields CDR1 SEHNR and CDR2 FQNEAQ (reference sequence). V was pared by 5 bases and J by 0 bases, with 10 bases of the junction left unmatched. The CDR3 is 16 amino acids. The CDR3 DNA sequence: TGTGCCAGCAGCACCTTTACAGGGGTGCACTCCTACGAGCAGTACTTC. It yields the protein CASSTFTGVHSYEQYF.

The chain carries TRBV6-1 and TRBJ2-7; maybe TRBD2 (7 bases). CDR1 and CDR2 (germline): MNHNS, SASEGT. V was pared by 1 base and J by 2 bases, with 12 bases between. The CDR3 consists of 15 residues. The CDR3 region has the DNA TGTGCCAGCAGTGAAGAGGACGGGGGGCCCTACGAGCAGTACTTC. Translated, it gives CASSEEDGGPYEQYF.

Note on this clone: The sample carries other DNA sequences with the same CDR3. This rearrangement joins TRBV11-2 to TRBJ1-1; TRBD1 matches at 8 bases. V was pared by 1 base and J by 4 bases, with 2 bases of the junction left unmatched. Germline-derived CDR1 and CDR2 are SGHAT and FQNNGV. The CDR3 runs to 14 residues. The chain's CDR3 is CASSLAGGRTEAFF. CDR3 coding DNA: TGTGCCAGCAGCTTAGCAGGGGGCCGCACTGAAGCTTTCTTT.

By share, this clone counts as medium-sized. The rearrangement uses TRBV7-9 and TRBJ2-1; D unresolved. Germline V gene data show CDR1 as SEHNR and CDR2 as FQNEAQ (reference sequence). The CDR3 length is 15 residues. Trimming took off 4 bases at V and 2 bases at J, with 12 bases between the two ends. CDR3 nucleotide sequence: TGTGCCAGCAGCTCACCAGAACAACCCTACAATGAGCAGTTCTTC. Translation: CASSSPEQPYNEQFF.

This clone was seen a few times. The gene calls are TRBV5-8 and TRBJ2-5; TRBD2 matches at 10 bases. The CDR3 spans 17 residues. V lost 0 bases and J lost 2; bases outside the gene matches: 7. The germline CDR1 and CDR2 sequences are SGHTS and YDEGEE. CDR3 DNA sequence: TGTGCCAGCAGCTTGGCCGGGGTAGCGGGAGGACAAGAGACCCAGTACTTC. Amino acids: CASSLAGVAGGQETQYF.

This chain joins TRBV18 and TRBJ1-2, with TRBD1 matching 7 bases. With V trimmed by 6 bases and J by 6 bases, 7 bases remained unmatched. Per the germline V gene, CDR1 is KGHSH and CDR2 is LQKENI. The CDR3 runs 13 residues. This CDR3 reads CASSHDRDNGYTF. Written as DNA, the CDR3 is TGTGCCAGCTCCCACGACAGGGATAATGGCTACACCTTC.

This rearrangement joins TRBV27 to TRBJ1-2; perhaps TRBD1 as D (6 bases). Per germline, CDR1 MNHEY and CDR2 SMNVEV (reference sequence). The V gene lost 7 bases and the J gene lost 3 bases, with 9 bases spanning the gap. This CDR3 is built from 12 residues. CDR3 in amino acids: CASKNRDYGYTF. The CDR3 DNA follows: TGTGCCAGCAAAAACAGGGACTATGGCTACACCTTC.